This TCR beta chain was sequenced for a study of CD8 T cells in Susac syndrome. Overall study findings and caveats: The study recognized that the number of individuals in its TCR sequencing and HLA analysis was relatively small.

The multiple sclerosis controls were treatment-naive patients, and their relapsing-remitting disease was stable or active. The CDR3 has 17 amino acids. Trimming took 6 bases from V and 4 from J, leaving 22 bases between them. cDNA came from around 0.5 to 1 ug RNA primed by random hexamers. Amplification of TCR beta CDR3 by immunoSEQ multiplex PCR spanned 54 Vbeta and 13 Jbeta. TCRdb reprocessed the immunoSEQ multiplex PCR reads with MiXCR, giving one entry per CDR3 protein. The sample has 100,000 to 150,000 distinct CDR3 sequences, around 85% seen once. Of note for this clonotype: What it binds is unknown.

This chain uses TRBV12-3 or TRBV12-4 with TRBJ2-1; D may be TRBD1 (6 bases). Sequenced material: CD8+ T cells from PBMCs. This clonotype was obtained from a human donor with multiple sclerosis. The CDR3 loop is CASSSQAGAHLYNEQFF. The CDR3 DNA reads TGTGCCAGCAGCTCCCAAGCAGGGGCGCACCTTTACAATGAGCAGTTCTTC.